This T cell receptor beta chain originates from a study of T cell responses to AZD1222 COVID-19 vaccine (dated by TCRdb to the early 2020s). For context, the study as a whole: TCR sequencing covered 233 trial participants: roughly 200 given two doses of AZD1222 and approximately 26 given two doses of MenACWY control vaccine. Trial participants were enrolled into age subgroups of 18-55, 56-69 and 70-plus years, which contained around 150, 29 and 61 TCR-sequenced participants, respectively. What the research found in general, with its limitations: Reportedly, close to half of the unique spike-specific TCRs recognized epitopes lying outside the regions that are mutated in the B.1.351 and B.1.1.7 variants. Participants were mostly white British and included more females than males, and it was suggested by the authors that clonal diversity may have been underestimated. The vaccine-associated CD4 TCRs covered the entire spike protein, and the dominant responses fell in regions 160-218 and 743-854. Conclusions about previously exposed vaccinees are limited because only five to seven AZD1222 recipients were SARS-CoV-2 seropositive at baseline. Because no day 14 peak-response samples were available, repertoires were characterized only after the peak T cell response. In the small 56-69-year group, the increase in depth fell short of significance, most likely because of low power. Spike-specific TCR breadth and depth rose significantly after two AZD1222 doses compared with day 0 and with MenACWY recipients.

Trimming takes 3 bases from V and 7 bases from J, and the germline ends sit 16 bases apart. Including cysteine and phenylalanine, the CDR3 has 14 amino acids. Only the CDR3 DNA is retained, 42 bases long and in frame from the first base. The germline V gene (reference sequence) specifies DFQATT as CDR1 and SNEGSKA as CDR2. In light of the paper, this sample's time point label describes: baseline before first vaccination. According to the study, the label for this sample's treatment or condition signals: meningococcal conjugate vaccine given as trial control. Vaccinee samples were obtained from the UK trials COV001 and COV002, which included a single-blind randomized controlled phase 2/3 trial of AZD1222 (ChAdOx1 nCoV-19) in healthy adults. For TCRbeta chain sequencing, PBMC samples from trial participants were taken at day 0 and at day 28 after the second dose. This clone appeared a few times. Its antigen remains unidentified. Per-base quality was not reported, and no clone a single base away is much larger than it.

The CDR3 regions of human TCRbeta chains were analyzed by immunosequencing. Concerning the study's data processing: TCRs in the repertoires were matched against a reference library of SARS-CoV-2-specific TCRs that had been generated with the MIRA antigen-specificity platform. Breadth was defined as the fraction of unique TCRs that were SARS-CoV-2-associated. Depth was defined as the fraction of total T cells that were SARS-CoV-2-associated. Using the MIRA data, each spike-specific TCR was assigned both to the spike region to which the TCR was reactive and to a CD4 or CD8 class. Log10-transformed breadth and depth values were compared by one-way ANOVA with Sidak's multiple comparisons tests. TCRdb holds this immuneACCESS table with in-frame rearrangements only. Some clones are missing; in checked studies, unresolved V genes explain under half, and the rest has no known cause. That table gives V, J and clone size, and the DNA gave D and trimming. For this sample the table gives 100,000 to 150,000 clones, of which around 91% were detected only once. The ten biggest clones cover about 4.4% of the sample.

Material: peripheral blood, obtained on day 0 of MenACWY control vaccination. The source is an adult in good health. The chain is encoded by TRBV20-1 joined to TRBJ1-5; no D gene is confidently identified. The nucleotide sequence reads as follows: TGCAGTGCTAGTGAAGGGCGGGGAGGGCAGCCCCAGCATTTT. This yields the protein CSASEGRGGQPQHF.